This paragraph reports one T cell receptor (beta chain). This sample is drawn from a study of CD8+ T cells in alopecia areata. Deletions cut 6 bases from V and 3 bases from J, with 12 bases between. The CDR3 spans 14 residues. Germline CDR1 LNHDA, CDR2 SQIVND (reference sequence). Sequencing relied on a cDNA template that was reverse transcribed from extracted RNA. The protocol was immunoSEQ multiplex PCR, while the TCRdb copy is restricted to in-frame clones and leaves out a portion. The sample records around 190,000 clones, over 60% being singletons. The treatment denotes: oral pan-JAK inhibitor, 5-10 mg twice daily. Lesional scalp punch biopsies and peripheral blood came from alopecia areata patients.

This clonotype was obtained from a human donor with alopecia areata. The sample consisted of CD4+ T cells sorted from blood, taken at week 4, from a patient treated with tofacitinib. V usage is TRBV19 and J usage is TRBJ2-4; TRBD1 might be the D (5 bases). The CDR3 coding sequence is TGTGCCAGTAGCTCCATAGGGGACAAAAACATTCAGTACTTC. Translated, it gives CASSSIGDKNIQYF.